The rows below give T cell receptor beta chains drawn from one sample of a study of CD8+CD57+ T cells in acquired aplastic anemia. TCRdb re-derived calls from the reads in MiXCR, one entry per CDR3 protein. The sample consists of fewer than 250,000 distinct CDR3 sequences, around 50% of them appearing once. Sequenced: sorted CD4+, CD8+, or CD8+CD57+ T cells (not recorded which) from PBMCs. Receptors originate from a human donor in good health, serving as a control. CDR3s leave out the opening cysteine and the closing phenylalanine or tryptophan.

CDR3aa | j_gene | v_gene
ASSQQQGSGEQY | TRBJ2-7 | TRBV5-1
ASSAQGFGYT | TRBJ1-2 | TRBV7-2
ASSVADTQY | TRBJ2-3 | TRBV6-6
AISESPTDTQY | TRBJ2-3 | TRBV10-3
SVESGTHNEQF | TRBJ2-1 | TRBV29-1
ASSLFRGRGTDTQY | TRBJ2-3 | TRBV27
ASSSTSGGVATQY | TRBJ2-3 | TRBV7-2
ASSRRQGASTGELF | TRBJ2-2 | TRBV19
ASSEGYEQY | TRBJ2-7 | TRBV10-2
SASTSGGSYEQY | TRBJ2-7 | TRBV20-1
ASSRDRGYEQF | TRBJ2-1 | TRBV2
ASSADRLGPQH | TRBJ1-5 | TRBV7-4
ASSADHEQF | TRBJ2-1 | TRBV7-3
ASSPRDRGTYEQY | TRBJ2-7 | TRBV19
ASSPRGGGGNYGYT | TRBJ1-2 | TRBV5-8
ASSLGLAKVLTQY | TRBJ2-3 | TRBV5-5
ASSLEEDQETQY | TRBJ2-5 | TRBV7-9
SVGGVAGGPGGELS | TRBJ2-2 | TRBV29-1
ASSLGGDRHTDTQY | TRBJ2-3 | TRBV7-8
ASSPVQGGTGELF | TRBJ2-2 | TRBV7-6
ASSIRSLATNEKLF | TRBJ1-4 | TRBV19
ASSSGTDSYEQY | TRBJ2-7 | TRBV7-2
ASSPDPTSGETQY | TRBJ2-5 | TRBV12-3/TRBV12-4
ASNEDIGGYT | TRBJ1-2 | TRBV10-3
ASGDSNTEAF | TRBJ1-1 | TRBV2
ASSQGQRGSSYNGQF | TRBJ2-1 | TRBV9
ASSPPRTAGYGYT | TRBJ1-2 | TRBV18
ASSLLEVNNEQF | TRBJ2-1 | TRBV7-8
ASSPGTTGYEQY | TRBJ2-7 | TRBV14
ASSLGTSGENEQF | TRBJ2-1 | TRBV7-4
ASSLQGQDNEKLF | TRBJ1-4 | TRBV7-9
SAMGQEGYGYT | TRBJ1-2 | TRBV20-1
AGSPRQKGRAGTEAF | TRBJ1-1 | TRBV25-1